The present T cell receptor (beta chain) was sequenced within a study of vaccination and CD4 T cells after COVID-19. A note on this clonotype: What it binds is unknown.

The CDR3 totals 15 residues. V lost 4 bases and J 5 bases, leaving 16 bases between the germline ends. The germline V gene encodes CDR1 SGHRS and CDR2 YFSETQ. The Oncomine TCR Beta short-read assay generated sequence data from the DNA of cultured CD4+ T cells. From cultured CD4+ T cells, genomic DNA was extracted. TCRdb reanalysed the PCR reads using MiXCR and keeps one entry per CDR3 protein. This sample has 10,000 or so distinct CDR3 sequences, with about 60% found just once. Indicated treatment: approximately 10-day PBMC culture with coronavirus spike peptide pools or control peptides (ViraFEST assay). Collection of the unexposed donor's CD4+ T cells took place before the COVID-19 pandemic (2011-2018). On day 3 and again on day 7, fresh IL-2 medium was used to replace half the medium.

The TCR sequence derives from a human donor in good health. Material: CD4+ T cells from blood, cultured in vitro. The chain joins TRBV5-1 to TRBJ1-5, with unresolved D. CDR3 in DNA: TGCGCCAGCAGCCTCGGCGGCTGGGGAGATCAGCCCCAGCATTTT. Translation gives CASSLGGWGDQPQHF.